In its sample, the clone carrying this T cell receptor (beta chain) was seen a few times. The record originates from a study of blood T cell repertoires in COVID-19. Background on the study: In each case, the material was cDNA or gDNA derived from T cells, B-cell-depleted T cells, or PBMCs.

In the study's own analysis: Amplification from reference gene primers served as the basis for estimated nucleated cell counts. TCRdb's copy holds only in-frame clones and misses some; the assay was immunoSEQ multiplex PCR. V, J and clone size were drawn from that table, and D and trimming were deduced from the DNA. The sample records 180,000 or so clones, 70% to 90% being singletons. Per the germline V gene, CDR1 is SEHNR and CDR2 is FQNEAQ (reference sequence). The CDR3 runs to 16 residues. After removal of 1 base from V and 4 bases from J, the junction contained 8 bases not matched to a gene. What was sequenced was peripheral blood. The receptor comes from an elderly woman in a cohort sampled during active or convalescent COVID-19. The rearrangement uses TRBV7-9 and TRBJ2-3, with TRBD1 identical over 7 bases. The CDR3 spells CASSLVDRAGPDTQYF. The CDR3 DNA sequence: TGTGCCAGCAGCTTAGTTGACAGGGCCGGCCCAGATACGCAGTATTTT.